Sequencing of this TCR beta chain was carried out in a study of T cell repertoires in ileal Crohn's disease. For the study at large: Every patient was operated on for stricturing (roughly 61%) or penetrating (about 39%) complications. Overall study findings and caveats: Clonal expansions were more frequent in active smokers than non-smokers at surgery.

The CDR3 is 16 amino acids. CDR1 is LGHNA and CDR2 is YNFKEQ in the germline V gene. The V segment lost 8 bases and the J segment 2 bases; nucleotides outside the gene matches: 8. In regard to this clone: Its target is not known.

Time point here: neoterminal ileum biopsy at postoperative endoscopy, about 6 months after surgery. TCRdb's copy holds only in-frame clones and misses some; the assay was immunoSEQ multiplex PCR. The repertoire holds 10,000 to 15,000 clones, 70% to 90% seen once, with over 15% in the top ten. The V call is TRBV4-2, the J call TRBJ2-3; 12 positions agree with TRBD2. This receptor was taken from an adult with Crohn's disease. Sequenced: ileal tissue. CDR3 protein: CASAPRLAGDTDTQYF. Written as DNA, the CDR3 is TGTGCCAGCGCCCCACGACTAGCGGGAGACACAGATACGCAGTATTTT.